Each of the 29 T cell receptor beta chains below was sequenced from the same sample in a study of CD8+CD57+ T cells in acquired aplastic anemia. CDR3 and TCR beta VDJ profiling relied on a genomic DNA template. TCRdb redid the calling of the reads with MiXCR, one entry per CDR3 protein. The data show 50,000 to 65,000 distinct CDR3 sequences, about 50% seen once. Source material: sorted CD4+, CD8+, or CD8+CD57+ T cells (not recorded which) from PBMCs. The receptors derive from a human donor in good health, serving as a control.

The CDR3 loop reads CASSEGGRRTDTQYF. The CDR3 DNA reads as TGTGCCAGCAGTGAAGGGGGCAGGCGGACAGATACGCAGTATTTT. The chain links TRBV2 to TRBJ2-3; possibly TRBD1 for D (5 bases). The CDR3 has 15 amino acids. The V gene's germline CDR1 is SNHLY and CDR2 FYNNEI. Trimming removed 1 base at V and 3 bases at J, with 11 bases between.

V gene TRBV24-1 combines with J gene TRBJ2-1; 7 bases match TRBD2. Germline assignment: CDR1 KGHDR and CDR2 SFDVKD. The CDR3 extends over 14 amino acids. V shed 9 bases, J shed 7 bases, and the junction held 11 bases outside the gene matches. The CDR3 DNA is TGTGCCACCCAACACTTAGTGGGGGGGAATGAGCAGTTCTTC. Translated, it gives CATQHLVGGNEQFF.

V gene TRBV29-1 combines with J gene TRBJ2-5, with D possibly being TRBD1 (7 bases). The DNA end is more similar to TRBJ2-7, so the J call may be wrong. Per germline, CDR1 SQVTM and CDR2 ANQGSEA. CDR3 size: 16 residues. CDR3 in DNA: TGCAGCGTCCTTGTCGGAGACAGGGACTTCCCCTACGAGCAGTACTTC. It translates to CSVLVGDRDFPYEQYF.

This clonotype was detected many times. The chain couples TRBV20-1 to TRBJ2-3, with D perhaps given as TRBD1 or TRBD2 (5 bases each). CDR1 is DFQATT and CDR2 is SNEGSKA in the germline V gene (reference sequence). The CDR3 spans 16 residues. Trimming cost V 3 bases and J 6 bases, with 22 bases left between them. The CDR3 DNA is TGCAGTGCTAGCGCCCCGGGACCCCCACCCATTGATACGCAGTATTTT. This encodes CSASAPGPPPIDTQYF.

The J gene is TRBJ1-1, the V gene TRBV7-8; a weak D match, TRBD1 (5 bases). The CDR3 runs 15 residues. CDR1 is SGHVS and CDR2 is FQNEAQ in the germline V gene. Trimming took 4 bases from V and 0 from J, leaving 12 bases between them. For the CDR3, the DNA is TGTGCCAGCAGCTCCCGGACAAACATGAACACTGAAGCTTTCTTT. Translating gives CASSSRTNMNTEAFF.

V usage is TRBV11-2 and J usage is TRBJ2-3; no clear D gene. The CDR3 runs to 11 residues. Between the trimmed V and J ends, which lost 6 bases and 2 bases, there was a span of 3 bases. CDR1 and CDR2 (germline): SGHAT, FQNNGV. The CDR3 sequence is CASSFTDTQYF. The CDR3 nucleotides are TGTGCCAGCAGTTTCACAGATACGCAGTATTTT. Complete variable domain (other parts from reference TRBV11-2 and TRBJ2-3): EAGVAQSPRYKIIEKRQSVAFWCNPISGHATLYWYQQILGQGPKLLIQFQNNGVVDDSQLPKDRFSAERLKGVDSTLKIQPAKLEDSAVYLCASSFTDTQYFGPGTRLTVL.

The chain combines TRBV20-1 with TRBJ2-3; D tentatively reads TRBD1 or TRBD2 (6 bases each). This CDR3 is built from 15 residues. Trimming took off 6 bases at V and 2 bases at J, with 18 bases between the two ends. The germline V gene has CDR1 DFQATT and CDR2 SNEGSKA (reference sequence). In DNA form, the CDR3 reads TGCAGTGCCTCCGGGGGCCATGGGTCCACAGATACGCAGTATTTT. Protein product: CSASGGHGSTDTQYF.

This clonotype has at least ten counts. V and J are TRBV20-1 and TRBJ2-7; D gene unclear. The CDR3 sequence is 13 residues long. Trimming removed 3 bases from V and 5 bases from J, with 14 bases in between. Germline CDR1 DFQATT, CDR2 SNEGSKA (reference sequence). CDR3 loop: CSASDPDPDEQYF. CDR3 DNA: TGCAGTGCTAGTGATCCCGATCCTGACGAGCAGTACTTC.

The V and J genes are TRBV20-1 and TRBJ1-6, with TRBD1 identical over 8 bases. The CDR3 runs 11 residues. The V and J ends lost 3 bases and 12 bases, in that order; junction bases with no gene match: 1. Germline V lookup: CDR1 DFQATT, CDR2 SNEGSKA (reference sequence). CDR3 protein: CSASTGGPLHF. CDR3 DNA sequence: TGCAGTGCTAGCACAGGGGGACCCCTCCACTTT.

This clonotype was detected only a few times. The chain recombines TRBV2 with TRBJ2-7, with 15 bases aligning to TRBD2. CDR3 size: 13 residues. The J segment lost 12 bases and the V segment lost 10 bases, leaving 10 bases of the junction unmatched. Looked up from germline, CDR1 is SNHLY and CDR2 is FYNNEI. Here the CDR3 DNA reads TGTGCCACCTTTGGACTAGCGGGGGGGCCCCCGTACTTC. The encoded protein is CATFGLAGGPPYF. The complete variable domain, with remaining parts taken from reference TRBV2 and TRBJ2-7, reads EPEVTQTPSHQVTQMGQEVILRCVPISNHLYFYWYRQILGQKVEFLVSFYNNEISEKSEIFDDQFSVERPDGSNFTLKIRSTKLEDSAMYFCATFGLAGGPPYFGPGTRLTVT.

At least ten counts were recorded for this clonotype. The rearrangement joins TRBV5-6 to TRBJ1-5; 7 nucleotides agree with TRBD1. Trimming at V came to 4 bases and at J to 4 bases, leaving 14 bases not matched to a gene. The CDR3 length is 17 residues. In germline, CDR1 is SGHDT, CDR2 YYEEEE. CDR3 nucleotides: TGTGCCAGCAGCACCCTTTCGACAGGGTCAGGGAATCAGCCCCAGCATTTT. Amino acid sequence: CASSTLSTGSGNQPQHF.

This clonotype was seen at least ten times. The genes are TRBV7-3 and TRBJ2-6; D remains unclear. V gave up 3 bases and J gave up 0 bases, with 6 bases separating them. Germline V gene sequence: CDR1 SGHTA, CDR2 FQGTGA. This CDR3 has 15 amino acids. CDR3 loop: CASSFQDSGANVLTF. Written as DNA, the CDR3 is TGTGCCAGCAGCTTCCAGGACTCTGGGGCCAACGTCCTGACTTTC.

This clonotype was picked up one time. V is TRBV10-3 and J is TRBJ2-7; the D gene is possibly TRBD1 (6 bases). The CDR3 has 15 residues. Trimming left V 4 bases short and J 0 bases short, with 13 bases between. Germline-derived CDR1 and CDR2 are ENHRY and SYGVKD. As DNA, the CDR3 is TGTGCCATCAGTGGCGGACAGCCCAGCTCCTACGAGCAGTACTTC. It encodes CAISGGQPSSYEQYF.

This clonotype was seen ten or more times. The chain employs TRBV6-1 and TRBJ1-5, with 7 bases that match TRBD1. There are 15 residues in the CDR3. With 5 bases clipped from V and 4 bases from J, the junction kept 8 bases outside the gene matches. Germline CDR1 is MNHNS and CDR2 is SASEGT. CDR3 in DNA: TGTGCCAGCAGTCCCAGGGACAGAGCGAATCAGCCCCAGCATTTT. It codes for CASSPRDRANQPQHF.

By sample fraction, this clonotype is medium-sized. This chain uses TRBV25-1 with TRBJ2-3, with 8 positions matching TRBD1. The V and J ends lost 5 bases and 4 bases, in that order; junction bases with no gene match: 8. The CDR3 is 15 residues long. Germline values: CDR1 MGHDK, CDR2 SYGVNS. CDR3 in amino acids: CASSKQGAGADTQYF. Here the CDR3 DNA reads TGTGCCAGCAGTAAGCAGGGGGCAGGAGCAGATACGCAGTATTTT. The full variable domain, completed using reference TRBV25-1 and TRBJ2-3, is EADIYQTPRYLVIGTGKKITLECSQTMGHDKMYWYQQDPGMELHLIHYSYGVNSTEKGDLSSESTVSRIRTEHFPLTLESARPSHTSQYLCASSKQGAGADTQYFGPGTRLTVL.

CDR3 DNA sequence: TGTGCCTGGAGTAACGGGCCGAATCAGCCCCAGCATTTT. Amino acids: CAWSNGPNQPQHF. The chain couples TRBV30 to TRBJ1-5; D uncertain. The germline gives CDR1 GTSNPN, CDR2 SVGIG (reference sequence). CDR3 length: 13 residues. V shed 2 bases and J shed 4 bases, with 9 bases lying between them.

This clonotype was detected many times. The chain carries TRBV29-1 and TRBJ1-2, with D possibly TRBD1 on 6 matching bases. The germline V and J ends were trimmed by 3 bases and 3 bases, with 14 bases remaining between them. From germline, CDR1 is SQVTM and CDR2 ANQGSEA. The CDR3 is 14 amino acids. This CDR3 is CSVDMDSWDYGYTF. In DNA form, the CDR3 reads TGCAGCGTTGATATGGACAGTTGGGACTATGGCTACACCTTC.

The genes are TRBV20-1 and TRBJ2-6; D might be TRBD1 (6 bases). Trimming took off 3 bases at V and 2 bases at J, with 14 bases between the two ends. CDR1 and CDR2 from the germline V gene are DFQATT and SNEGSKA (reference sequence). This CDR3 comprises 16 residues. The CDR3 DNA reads TGCAGTGCTAGTGACAGGTTCCTGGCTGGGGCCAACGTCCTGACTTTC. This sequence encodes CSASDRFLAGANVLTF.

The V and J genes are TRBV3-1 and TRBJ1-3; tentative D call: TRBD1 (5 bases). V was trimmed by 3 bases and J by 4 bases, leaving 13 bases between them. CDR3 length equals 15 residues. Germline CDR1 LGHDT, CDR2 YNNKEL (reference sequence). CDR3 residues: CASSHGARVGNTIYF. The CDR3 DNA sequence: TGTGCCAGCAGCCACGGGGCCAGGGTGGGAAACACCATATATTTT. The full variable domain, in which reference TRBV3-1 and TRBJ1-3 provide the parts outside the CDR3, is DTAVSQTPKYLVTQMGNDKSIKCEQNLGHDTMYWYKQDSKKFLKIMFSYNNKELIINETVPNRFSPKSPDKAHLNLHINSLELGDSAVYFCASSHGARVGNTIYFGEGSWLTVV.

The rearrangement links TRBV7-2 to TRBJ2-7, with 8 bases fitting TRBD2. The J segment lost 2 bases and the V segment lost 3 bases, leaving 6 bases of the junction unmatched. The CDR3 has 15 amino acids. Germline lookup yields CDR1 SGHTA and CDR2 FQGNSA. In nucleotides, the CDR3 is TGTGCCAGCAGCTTTGGGAGCGGGAGCGCCTACGAGCAGTACTTC. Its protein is CASSFGSGSAYEQYF. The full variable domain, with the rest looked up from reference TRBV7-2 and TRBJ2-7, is GAGVSQSPSNKVTEKGKDVELRCDPISGHTALYWYRQSLGQGLEFLIYFQGNSAPDKSGLPSDRFSAERTGGSVSTLTIQRTQQEDSAVYLCASSFGSGSAYEQYFGPGTRLTVT.

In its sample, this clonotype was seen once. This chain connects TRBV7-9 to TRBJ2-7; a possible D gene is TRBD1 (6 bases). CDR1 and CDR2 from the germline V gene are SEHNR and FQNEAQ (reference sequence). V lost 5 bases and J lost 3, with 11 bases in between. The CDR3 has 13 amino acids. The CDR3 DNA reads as TGTGCCAGCAGCCGACAGGACAACTACGAGCAGTACTTC. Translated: CASSRQDNYEQYF.

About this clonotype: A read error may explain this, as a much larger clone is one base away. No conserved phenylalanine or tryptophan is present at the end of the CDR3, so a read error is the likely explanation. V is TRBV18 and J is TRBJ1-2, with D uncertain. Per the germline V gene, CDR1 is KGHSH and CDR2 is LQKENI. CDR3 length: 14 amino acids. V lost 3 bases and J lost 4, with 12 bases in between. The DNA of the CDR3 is TGTGCCAGCTCACCCGCTCGGGGTGCCTATGGCTACACCCTC. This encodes CASSPARGAYGYTL.

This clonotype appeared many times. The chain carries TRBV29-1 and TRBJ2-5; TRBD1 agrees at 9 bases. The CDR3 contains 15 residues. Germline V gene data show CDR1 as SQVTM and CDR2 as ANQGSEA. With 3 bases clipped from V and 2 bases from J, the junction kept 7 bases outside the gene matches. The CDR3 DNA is TGCAGCGTTGAGACGGACAGGGGAGTTCAAGAGACCCAGTACTTC. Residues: CSVETDRGVQETQYF.

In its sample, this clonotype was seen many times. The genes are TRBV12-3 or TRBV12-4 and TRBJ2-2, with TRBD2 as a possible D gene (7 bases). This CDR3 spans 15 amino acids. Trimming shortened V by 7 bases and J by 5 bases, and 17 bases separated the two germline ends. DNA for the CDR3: TGTGCCAGCAAGTCGGGGGGAGGGGGAACCGGGGAGCTGTTTTTT. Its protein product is CASKSGGGGTGELFF.

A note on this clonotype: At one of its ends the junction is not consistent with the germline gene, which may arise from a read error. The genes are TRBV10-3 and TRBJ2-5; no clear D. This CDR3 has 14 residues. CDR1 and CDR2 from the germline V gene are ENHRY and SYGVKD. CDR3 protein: CASSLGGVKETQYF. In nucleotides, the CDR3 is TGTGCCAGCAGTTTGGGTGGCGTAAAAGAGACCCAGTACTTC.

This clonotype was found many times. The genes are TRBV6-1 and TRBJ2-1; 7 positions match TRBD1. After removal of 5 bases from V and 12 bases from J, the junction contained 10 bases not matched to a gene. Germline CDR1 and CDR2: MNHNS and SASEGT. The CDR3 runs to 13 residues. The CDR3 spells CASSKQGNSGQFF. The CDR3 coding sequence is TGTGCCAGCAGTAAACAGGGGAACAGTGGGCAGTTCTTC.

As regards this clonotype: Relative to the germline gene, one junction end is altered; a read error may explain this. As DNA, the CDR3 is TGCAGCGTCACGGGAGCCCGAGGCACCGAGGAGCTGTTTTTT. It codes for CSVTGARGTEELFF. The chain employs TRBV29-1 and TRBJ2-2, with a tentative D call TRBD2 (6 bases). CDR3 size: 14 residues. The V gene's germline CDR1 is SQVTM and CDR2 ANQGSEA.

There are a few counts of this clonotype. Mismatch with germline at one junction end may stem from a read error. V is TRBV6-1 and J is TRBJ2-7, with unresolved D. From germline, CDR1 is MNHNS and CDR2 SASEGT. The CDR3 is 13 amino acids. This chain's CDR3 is CASSNFAPYGQHF. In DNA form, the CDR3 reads TGTGCCAGCAGCAACTTCGCCCCCTACGGGCAGCACTTC.

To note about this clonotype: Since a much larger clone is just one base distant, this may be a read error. CDR3 amino acids: CATVQGGGAPYNEQFF. The CDR3 nucleotides are TGTGCCACCGTGCAGGGAGGGGGGGCCCCCTACAATGAGCAGTTCTTC. The chain is built from TRBV10-3 and TRBJ2-1, with D possibly matching TRBD2 (7 bases). Germline assignment: CDR1 ENHRY and CDR2 SYGVKD. The CDR3 is 16 amino acids. V dropped 10 bases and J dropped 2 bases, with 21 bases sitting between them.